This T cell receptor (beta chain) was recovered during a study of vaccination and CD4 T cells after COVID-19 (dated by TCRdb to between 2022 and 2023). With regard to the full study: Every convalescent patient had a positive nasal swab PCR test for SARS-CoV-2, with mild disease in 8 to 10 patients and severe disease in one. The convalescent cohort included six males and four females, with two Hispanic individuals, seven Caucasians, two Asians and one multiracial person. Participants got two doses of the Pfizer-BioNTech BNT162b2 vaccine (n=8) or two doses of the Moderna mRNA-1273 vaccine (n=2). Post-COVID blood samples were collected from convalescent patients a median of around 96 days after diagnosis, with a range of about 30 to 161 days. Post-vaccine blood samples were obtained a median of approximately 74 days after the second vaccine dose, with a range of about 14 to 241 days. Culture stimuli were overlapping spike peptide pools from SARS-CoV-2 and from the common cold coronaviruses HCoV-NL63, HCoV-OC43 and HCoV-229E. As controls, cultures received a CEFX viral epitope pool (the positive control), an HIV-1 Nef peptide pool (the negative control), or no peptide at all. In approximately ten COVID-19 convalescent patients and a handful of infection-naive healthy vaccine recipients, the spike-specific CD4+ TCR repertoire before mRNA vaccination was compared with the repertoire after mRNA vaccination.

Worth noting for this clonotype: Its antigen specificity is not known. No much larger clone is present one base from it, and per-base qualities are unavailable.

Overall study results and their limits: An increase in the median number of SARS-CoV-2-reactive clonotypes from approximately 20 after infection to some 40 after vaccination was observed, but the change was not found to be significant. In convalescent patients, a median about 90% of post-vaccine SARS-CoV-2-reactive clones were detected only after vaccination, and vaccine-specific priming was suggested by this finding. Only a relatively small number of convalescent patients were included in the study, and early timepoints following natural infection were not analyzed. Nearly all vaccine-specific clones in convalescent patients (304 of 307) were mono-reactive for SARS-CoV-2 spike rather than cross-reactive with common cold coronaviruses.

V drops 5 bases and J drops 10 bases, leaving 17 bases in between. CDR1 and CDR2 (MNHNS, SASEGT) derive from the germline V gene. The CDR3 contains 13 residues, cysteine and phenylalanine counted. The CDR3 DNA has 39 bases and is translated from base 1. The library was made by PCR. DNA from cultured CD4+ T cells underwent TCR sequencing with the Oncomine TCR Beta short-read assay at the Johns Hopkins FTIC core. Genomic DNA was extracted from the cultured CD4+ T cells with the QIAamp micro DNA kit. Oncomine TCR Beta libraries from cultured CD4+ T cells were pooled with unique dual indexes and sequenced on an Illumina iSeq 100. Under the source paper's analysis protocol: Non-productive sequences were removed, and CDR3s that did not start with C, did not end with F or W, or were shorter than 7 amino acids were discarded. Antigen-specific clonotypes were identified using the MANAFEST web application through comparison of peptide-stimulated wells with reference and other culture wells. For a clone to be called positive, the clone needed an FDR below 0.05, an odds ratio above 5, and a productive frequency above 0.1% in at least two of three replicate wells. Clonotypes that were significantly expanded in both SARS-CoV-2 spike wells and at least one common cold coronavirus spike condition were defined as cross-reactive. Levenshtein distances (stringdist) and unrooted phylogenetic trees (ape) in R version 3.6.1 were used to assess CDR3 homology. The raw public data were reprocessed by TCRdb itself: fastp quality trimming at Q25, MiXCR clonotype calling, in-frame beta chains only. Rows matching on CDR3 protein sequence are summarized as one entry with the most common DNA and genes. It is TCRdb's table, rather than the study itself, that gives the V and J calls and clone size. The sample contains about 20,000 distinct CDR3 sequences, around 50% of them found a single time. Approximately 15% of the sample rests with the top ten.

The treatment or condition tag for this specimen amounts to: approximately 9-day PBMC culture with coronavirus spike peptide pools or control peptides (ViraFEST assay). The ViraFEST assay, used in the study, expanded antigen-specific T cells with peptide pools and then identified the expanded clonotypes through TCR sequencing. The positive SARS-CoV-2 PCR tests of the convalescent patients were dated from March to December 2020, before the Alpha, Beta and Delta variants emerged in the United States. PBMCs were cultured at under 2.5 million per well in IMDM supplemented with approximately 5.3% human AB serum and 8 to 10 IU/ml IL-2, with approximately 10 ug/ml peptide pools added. Half of the culture medium was replaced with fresh IL-2-containing medium on days 3 and 7. After less than twelve days of culture, CD4+ T cells were isolated by negative selection with the EasySep CD4+ T cell isolation kit. PBMCs were separated from whole blood using Ficoll-Paque Plus gradient centrifugation and then either used fresh or cryopreserved at -140C. Each culture condition was generally run in triplicate wells.

The sequence was obtained from a human donor who had recovered from COVID-19. The sample taken for sequencing was CD4+ T cells from blood, cultured in vitro. This sequence uses TRBV6-1 and TRBJ1-1, and the D gene may be TRBD1, 6 bases matching. The nucleotide sequence reads as follows: TGTGCCAGCAGTCACAGGGTTATTGGTTTAGCTTTCTTT. This codes for CASSHRVIGLAFF.